This T cell receptor beta chain was captured in a study of blood T cell repertoires in COVID-19. Study-level information: Samples came from the United States, Italy and Spain, spanning acute and convalescent COVID-19.

In the original processing: Amplification of reference gene primers was used by the study to estimate nucleated cell counts. TCRdb keeps only in-frame clones here, not all; method: immunoSEQ multiplex PCR. The V and J calls and the clone size are those of that table, but D and trimming were determined from the DNA. Here the sample spans some 35,000 clones, around nine tenths being singletons. V shed 5 bases and J shed 4 bases, with 11 bases lying between them. In germline, CDR1 is SEHNR, CDR2 FQNEAQ (reference sequence). The CDR3 sequence is 13 residues long. This sequence joins TRBV7-9 and TRBJ1-2, with TRBD1 as a possible D gene (6 bases). This clonotype originated in a man in his 70s with active COVID-19. The sequencing sample was made of peripheral blood. The CDR3 DNA follows: TGTGCCAGCAGCCTTGGACAGTCCTATGGCTACACCTTC. It translates to CASSLGQSYGYTF.